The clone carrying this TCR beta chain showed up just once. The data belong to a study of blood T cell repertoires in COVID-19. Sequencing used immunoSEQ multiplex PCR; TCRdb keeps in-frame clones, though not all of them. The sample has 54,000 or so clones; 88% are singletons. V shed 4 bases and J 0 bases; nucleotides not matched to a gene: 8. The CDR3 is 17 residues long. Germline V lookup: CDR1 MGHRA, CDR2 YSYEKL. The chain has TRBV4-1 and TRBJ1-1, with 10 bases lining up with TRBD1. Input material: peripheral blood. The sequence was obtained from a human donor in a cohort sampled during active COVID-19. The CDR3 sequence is CASSPRLTGGVNTEAFF. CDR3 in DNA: TGCGCCAGCAGCCCCCGATTGACAGGGGGCGTGAACACTGAAGCTTTCTTT.